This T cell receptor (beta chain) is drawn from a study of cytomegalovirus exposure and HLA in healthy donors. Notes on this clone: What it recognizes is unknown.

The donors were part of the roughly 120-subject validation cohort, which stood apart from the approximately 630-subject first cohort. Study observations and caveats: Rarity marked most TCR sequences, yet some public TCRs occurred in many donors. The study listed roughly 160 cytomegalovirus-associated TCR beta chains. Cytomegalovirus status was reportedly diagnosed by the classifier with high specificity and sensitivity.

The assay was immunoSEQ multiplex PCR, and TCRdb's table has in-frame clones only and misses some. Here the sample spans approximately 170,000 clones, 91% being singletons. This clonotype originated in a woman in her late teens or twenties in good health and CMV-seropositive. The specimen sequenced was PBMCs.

The CDR3 protein is CASSYRLAGGNEQYF. The CDR3 coding sequence is TGCGCCAGCAGCTACCGACTAGCGGGAGGAAACGAGCAGTACTTC. The chain combines TRBV4-1 with TRBJ2-7; 13 bases agree with TRBD2. The CDR3 sequence is 15 residues long. Germline loops: CDR1 MGHRA, CDR2 YSYEKL. V trimming: 5 bases; J trimming: 5 bases; junction bases outside the gene matches: 6.